The sequence of this T cell receptor (beta chain) was determined in a study of blood T cell repertoires in COVID-19. Unmatched junction bases numbered 4, after V lost 4 bases and J lost 6 bases. From germline, CDR1 is LGHDT and CDR2 YNNKEL (reference sequence). This CDR3 is built from 14 residues. As handled by the study authors: Reference gene primer amplification yielded estimated nucleated cell counts. Assay used: immunoSEQ multiplex PCR; TCRdb lists only in-frame clones, some missing. V and J calls and clone size are those listed in that table; D and trimming were worked out from the DNA. The data contain 300,000 to 400,000 clones, 88% of them seen just once; the ten biggest clones take up just under 7.5%. Followed longitudinally, the Seattle patients had been enrolled during active infection.

The sequenced material came from peripheral blood. The TCR was taken from a woman aged 70-85 years with COVID-19, enrolled during active disease. The rearrangement links TRBV3-1 (or the pseudogene TRBV3-2) to TRBJ2-7, with TRBD1 matching over 12 bases. The CDR3 reads CASSPGQGAGEQYF. CDR3 coding DNA: TGTGCCAGCAGCCCGGGACAGGGGGCGGGCGAGCAGTACTTC.